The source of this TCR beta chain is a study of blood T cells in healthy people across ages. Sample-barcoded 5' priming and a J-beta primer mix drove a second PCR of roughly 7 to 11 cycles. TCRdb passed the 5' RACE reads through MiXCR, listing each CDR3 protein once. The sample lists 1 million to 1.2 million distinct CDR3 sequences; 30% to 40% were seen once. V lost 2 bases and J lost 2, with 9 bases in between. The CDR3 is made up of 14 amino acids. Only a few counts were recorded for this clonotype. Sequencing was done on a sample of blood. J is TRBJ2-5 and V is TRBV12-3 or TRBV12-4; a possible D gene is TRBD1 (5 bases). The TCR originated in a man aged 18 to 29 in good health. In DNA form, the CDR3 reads TGTGCCAGCAGTTTAAACCAGGGTCAAGAGACCCAGTACTTC. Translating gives CASSLNQGQETQYF.